These 2 T cell receptor beta chains were all obtained from the same sample, sequenced in a study of CXCR3-negative and CXCR3-positive naive CD8 T cells. Carrying UMI labels, the TRB cDNA libraries were prepared through 5' RACE. TCRdb reprocessed the 5' RACE reads, keeping one entry per CDR3 protein, no DNA. This specimen shows about 48,000 distinct CDR3 sequences; the ten leading clones hold approximately 15%. Sequencing used memory CD8+ T cells from blood. These receptors all come from a human donor in good health. Some clones in this sample may be carry-over from other donors' samples.

The chain has TRBV6-2 or TRBV6-3 and TRBJ2-7; TCRdb's D gene call, TRBD1, goes unchecked for lack of DNA. Germline CDR1 and CDR2: MNHEY and SVGEGT. The CDR3 covers 15 residues. This CDR3 reads CASCPQTRHTYEQYF.

The gene calls are TRBV19 and TRBJ2-1; TCRdb's D call, TRBD2, is unchecked because there is no DNA. This CDR3 has 14 amino acids. Germline CDR1 and CDR2: LNHDA and SQIVND (reference sequence). CDR3 region: CASSETSGYNEQFF.